Each of the 20 T cell receptor beta chains below was sequenced from the same sample in a study of blood T cell repertoires in COVID-19. This table comes from immunoSEQ multiplex PCR, and its TCRdb copy is limited to in-frame clones, with some not included. Among 99,000 or so clones listed, about 79% were seen once. Material: peripheral blood. The source of these receptors is an elderly woman with active or convalescent COVID-19.

V and J are TRBV5-4 and TRBJ1-1, with 12 positions matching TRBD1. CDR3 length: 17 residues. The junction had 7 bases not matched to a gene; V was cut back by 4 bases and J by 0 bases. Germline V gene lookup returns CDR1 SGHNT and CDR2 YYREEE (reference sequence). CDR3: CASSPGQGAFMNTEAFF. The CDR3 bases are TGTGCCAGCAGCCCGGGACAGGGGGCTTTTATGAACACTGAAGCTTTCTTT.

This chain joins TRBV10-1 and TRBJ2-2; tentative D call: TRBD1 (5 bases). Germline V gene sequence: CDR1 WNHNN, CDR2 SYGVQD (reference sequence). The length of the CDR3 is 17 residues. Trimming took off 3 bases at V and 0 bases at J, with 14 bases between the two ends. The CDR3 nucleotides read TGCGCCAGCAGTGATTCGTCAGGGCCGACGAACACCGGGGAGCTGTTTTTT. As protein: CASSDSSGPTNTGELFF.

The chain combines TRBV7-9 with TRBJ2-5; tentatively, D is TRBD2 (5 bases). Germline lookup yields CDR1 SEHNR and CDR2 FQNEAQ (reference sequence). This CDR3 has 14 amino acids. V was clipped by 1 base and J by 4 bases, with 10 bases between them. This chain's CDR3 is CASSLGTWGETQYF. CDR3 coding DNA: TGTGCCAGCAGCTTAGGGACTTGGGGAGAGACCCAGTACTTC.

This chain links TRBV15 with TRBJ2-7, with a tentative D call TRBD2 (6 bases). The ends were cut back, 0 bases at V and 6 bases at J, with 18 bases in the middle. The CDR3 totals 16 residues. Germline values: CDR1 LNHNV, CDR2 YYDKDF (reference sequence). CDR3 DNA: TGTGCCACCAGCAGAGATAAGGGAGCGGGCTCACGCGAGCAGTACTTC. Its protein product is CATSRDKGAGSREQYF. The full variable domain, rest sourced from reference TRBV15 and TRBJ2-7, is DAMVIQNPRYQVTQFGKPVTLSCSQTLNHNVMYWYQQKSSQAPKLLFHYYDKDFNNEADTPDNFQSRRPNTSFCFLDIRSPGLGDTAMYLCATSRDKGAGSREQYFGPGTRLTVT.

This clone was detected only once. This sequence joins TRBV6-5 and TRBJ1-1, with TRBD1 identical over 7 bases. Germline CDR1 MNHEY, CDR2 SVGAGI. The CDR3 loop spans 14 amino acids. Trimming at V came to 10 bases and at J to 6 bases, leaving 14 bases not matched to a gene. The DNA for the CDR3 is TGTGCCATCTTCCGGGACAGAGACTATTCTGAAGCTTTCTTT. It translates to CAIFRDRDYSEAFF.

V usage is TRBV14 and J usage is TRBJ2-1, with TRBD2 identical over 7 bases. This CDR3 is 13 amino acids long. CDR1 is SGHDN, CDR2 FVKESK, per germline. V lost 0 bases, J lost 13 bases, and 6 bases stayed unmatched. CDR3 sequence: CASSQDAGVDQFF. Here the CDR3 DNA reads TGTGCCAGCAGCCAAGACGCGGGAGTAGATCAGTTCTTC.

The V call is TRBV7-2, the J call TRBJ2-5; tentative D call: TRBD2 (7 bases). Trimming took off 1 base at V and 5 bases at J, with 14 bases between the two ends. From germline, CDR1 is SGHTA and CDR2 FQGNSA. The CDR3 spans 15 residues. CDR3 in amino acids: CASSLGRGALETQYF. CDR3 DNA: TGTGCCAGCAGCTTAGGTCGGGGGGCGCTGGAGACCCAGTACTTC.

The rearrangement uses TRBV9 and TRBJ1-4; TRBD1 matches 7 bases. The V segment lost 2 bases and the J segment 8 bases; nucleotides outside the gene matches: 9. From germline, CDR1 is SGDLS and CDR2 YYNGEE. The CDR3 is 15 amino acids. The CDR3 is CASSVSEGAYEKLFF. The CDR3 DNA follows: TGTGCCAGCAGCGTCAGTGAGGGGGCGTACGAAAAACTGTTTTTT.

This chain joins TRBV11-2 and TRBJ2-5; 8 bases fit TRBD1. In germline, CDR1 is SGHAT, CDR2 FQNNGV. The CDR3 is 15 residues long. V was pared by 5 bases and J by 2 bases, with 7 bases of the junction left unmatched. The DNA of the CDR3 is TGTGCCAGCAGCAGCCGGACAGGGCGGCAAGAGACCCAGTACTTC. Translation gives CASSSRTGRQETQYF.

The J gene is TRBJ2-7, the V gene TRBV29-1; no definite D call. This CDR3 is built from 13 residues. CDR1 is SQVTM, CDR2 ANQGSEA, per germline. Trimming removed 4 bases at V and 3 bases at J, with 13 bases between. The CDR3 region is CSVVSANHYEQYF. DNA for the CDR3: TGCAGCGTTGTGTCTGCGAACCACTACGAGCAGTACTTC.

The chain uses TRBV24-1 and TRBJ2-3; 10 bases line up with TRBD1. The germline V gene has CDR1 KGHDR and CDR2 SFDVKD. The ends lost 3 bases at V and 2 bases at J; junction bases unmatched: 7. The CDR3 loop spans 17 amino acids. CDR3 bases: TGTGCCACCAGTGATCCTCGGACAGGGGGGGACACAGATACGCAGTATTTT. It yields the protein CATSDPRTGGDTDTQYF.

The chain has TRBV7-9 and TRBJ1-5; a weak D match, TRBD1 (5 bases). Germline V gene sequence: CDR1 SEHNR, CDR2 FQNEAQ (reference sequence). Deletions cut 5 bases from V and 7 bases from J, with 9 bases between. The CDR3 runs 12 residues. The CDR3 is CASSPDNQPQHF. The CDR3 DNA reads as TGTGCCAGCAGCCCGGACAACCAGCCCCAGCATTTT.

As DNA, the CDR3 is TGTGCCAGCAGCGTCTACAGGGGAAGTGACAATCAGCCCCAGCATTTT. This sequence encodes CASSVYRGSDNQPQHF. This chain uses TRBV9 with TRBJ1-5; 7 bases line up with TRBD1. This CDR3 has 16 residues. Germline V lookup: CDR1 SGDLS, CDR2 YYNGEE. After removal of 2 bases from V and 3 bases from J, the junction contained 8 bases not matched to a gene.

This clone showed up just once. The V call is TRBV19, the J call TRBJ2-3, with 10 positions matching TRBD1. The ends lost 10 bases at V and 5 bases at J; junction bases unmatched: 6. The CDR3 is made up of 13 amino acids. Germline V gene lookup returns CDR1 LNHDA and CDR2 SQIVND (reference sequence). CDR3 protein: CATRQGARDTQYF. The DNA of the CDR3 is TGTGCCACTAGACAGGGGGCAAGAGATACGCAGTATTTT.

This clone has just one count. This chain links TRBV28 with TRBJ2-1, with D possibly being TRBD2 (5 bases). CDR1 is MDHEN, CDR2 SYDVKM, per germline. This CDR3 is 18 amino acids long. V lost 5 bases and J 0 bases, leaving 20 bases between the germline ends. This CDR3 reads CASSPTYGQRTSYNEQFF. The DNA for the CDR3 is TGTGCCAGCAGTCCGACCTATGGCCAGCGGACCTCCTACAATGAGCAGTTCTTC.

The CDR3 DNA reads as TGTGCCTGGAGTAACCTAACTCTGGGGCCCAACGTCCTGACTTTC. Residues: CAWSNLTLGPNVLTF. This sequence joins TRBV30 and TRBJ2-6, with D possibly TRBD1 on 5 matching bases. V dropped 2 bases and J dropped 8 bases, with 16 bases sitting between them. Germline V lookup: CDR1 GTSNPN, CDR2 SVGIG (reference sequence). The CDR3 totals 15 residues.

The V and J genes are TRBV4-2 and TRBJ1-3; 9 positions match TRBD1. Germline CDR1 reads LGHNA; CDR2 reads YNFKEQ. Trimming removed 5 bases from V and 3 bases from J; junction bases left unmatched: 8. The CDR3 extends over 16 amino acids. CDR3 protein: CASSNLDRGGGNTIYF. CDR3 nucleotide sequence: TGTGCCAGCAGCAACTTGGACAGGGGTGGTGGAAACACCATATATTTT.

The CDR3 loop is CASARGTGPWEETQYF. In DNA form, the CDR3 reads TGTGCCAGCGCCAGGGGGACAGGTCCTTGGGAAGAGACCCAGTACTTC. The genes are TRBV11-2 and TRBJ2-5; 8 nucleotides agree with TRBD1. V shed 8 bases and J 3 bases; nucleotides not matched to a gene: 14. The CDR3 covers 16 residues. Germline CDR1 reads SGHAT; CDR2 reads FQNNGV.

Here the CDR3 DNA reads TGTGCCATCGCTCAGTCACAGGGGAACACTGAAGCTTTCTTT. Its translation: CAIAQSQGNTEAFF. The rearrangement uses TRBV10-3 and TRBJ1-1, with D possibly TRBD1 on 6 matching bases. Trimming took off 8 bases at V and 1 base at J, with 14 bases between the two ends. Germline CDR1 and CDR2: ENHRY and SYGVKD. CDR3 length: 14 residues.

The CDR3 DNA is TGTGCCAGCAGCTCCCCAGGGGCAGGTGACGAGCAGTACTTC. Translating gives CASSSPGAGDEQYF. V is TRBV5-4 and J is TRBJ2-7; tentatively, D is TRBD1 (6 bases). The CDR3 has 14 residues. Germline V CDR1 and CDR2: SGHNT, YYREEE (reference sequence). Trimming cost V 3 bases and J 5 bases, with 15 bases left between them.